Below are 24 T cell receptor beta chains sequenced from a single sample in a study of technical replicates of blood from a handful of donors. The method was immunoSEQ multiplex PCR; TCRdb's version includes in-frame clones alone and lacks a portion of them. The sample carries 74,000 or so clones, 75% to 95% recorded once. Sequencing used T cells isolated from PBMCs. Receptors were obtained from a human donor in good health.

The V gene is TRBV29-1, the J gene TRBJ1-2; D is uncertain. Germline values: CDR1 SQVTM, CDR2 ANQGSEA. The CDR3 is made up of 13 amino acids. V lost 6 bases to trimming and J lost 5 bases, with 16 bases between them. The CDR3 DNA follows: TGCAGCGTCGATCCAGGATCGGTATATGGCTACACCTTC. Translation: CSVDPGSVYGYTF.

This chain uses TRBV27 with TRBJ2-1; 8 bases agree with TRBD2. CDR1 MNHEY and CDR2 SMNVEV come from the germline V gene (reference sequence). The CDR3 has 13 amino acids. V trimming: 5 bases; J trimming: 4 bases; junction bases outside the gene matches: 1. The CDR3 bases are TGTGCCAGCAGTCGGGAGGGGTACAATGAGCAGTTCTTC. This codes for CASSREGYNEQFF.

V gene TRBV6-5 combines with J gene TRBJ2-7; D is perhaps TRBD1 (6 bases). With 6 bases removed from V and 3 bases from J, the gap between germline ends came to 18 bases. This CDR3 is 15 amino acids long. CDR1 is MNHEY and CDR2 is SVGAGI in the germline V gene. The CDR3 DNA sequence: TGTGCCAGCAGACCGACACAGGGTCGGGGCTACGAGCAGTACTTC. Protein: CASRPTQGRGYEQYF.

This sequence joins TRBV6-5 and TRBJ1-1; TRBD1 might be the D (5 bases). The CDR3 contains 14 residues. V lost 8 bases and J 10 bases, leaving 23 bases between the germline ends. Per germline, CDR1 MNHEY and CDR2 SVGAGI. In DNA form, the CDR3 reads TGTGCCAGCCGTGAGCGGGGCACCGGGGGGGGAGCTTTCTTT. This codes for CASRERGTGGGAFF.

The chain combines TRBV10-1 with TRBJ1-1; 8 nucleotides agree with TRBD1. V was pared by 5 bases and J by 4 bases, with 3 bases of the junction left unmatched. This CDR3 is built from 13 residues. Looked up from germline, CDR1 is WNHNN and CDR2 is SYGVQD (reference sequence). In nucleotides, the CDR3 is TGCGCCAGCAGTTTTACAGGGGGCACTGAAGCTTTCTTT. It yields the protein CASSFTGGTEAFF.

CDR3 in amino acids: CASSLSSTVIQQYF. CDR3 sequence (DNA): TGTGCCAGCAGTTTAAGTTCGACAGTTATTCAGCAGTACTTC. The chain links TRBV27 to TRBJ2-7; maybe TRBD1 (5 bases). Trimming stripped 2 bases from V and 8 bases from J, with 16 bases between. CDR3 length equals 14 residues. CDR1 is MNHEY and CDR2 is SMNVEV in the germline V gene (reference sequence).

The chain recombines TRBV30 with TRBJ1-6; a weak D match, TRBD1 (5 bases). Germline V gene data show CDR1 as GTSNPN and CDR2 as SVGIG (reference sequence). This CDR3 contains 14 residues. With 5 bases removed from V and 7 bases from J, the gap between germline ends came to 15 bases. CDR3 loop: CAWAAPTANSPLHF. The CDR3 bases are TGTGCCTGGGCCGCACCGACAGCCAATTCACCCCTCCACTTT. Drawing the rest from reference TRBV30 and TRBJ1-6, the complete variable domain is SQTIHQWPATLVQPVGSPLSLECTVEGTSNPNLYWYRQAAGRGLQLLFYSVGIGQISSEVPQNLSASRPQDRQFILSSKKLLLSDSGFYLCAWAAPTANSPLHFGNGTRLTVT.

This chain uses TRBV2 with TRBJ1-1; D remains ambiguous. Germline V gene sequence: CDR1 SNHLY, CDR2 FYNNEI. The CDR3 totals 13 residues. V shed 5 bases and J shed 5 bases, with 12 bases lying between them. The CDR3 DNA reads TGTGCCAGCAGTCCCGATGCGCGGACTGAAGCTTTCTTT. This gives the protein CASSPDARTEAFF. Based on the CDR3 plus reference TRBV2 and TRBJ1-1, the full variable domain is EPEVTQTPSHQVTQMGQEVILRCVPISNHLYFYWYRQILGQKVEFLVSFYNNEISEKSEIFDDQFSVERPDGSNFTLKIRSTKLEDSAMYFCASSPDARTEAFFGQGTRLTVV.

This chain uses TRBV13 with TRBJ2-5; 14 nucleotides line up with TRBD2. Unmatched junction bases numbered 7, after V lost 5 bases and J lost 5 bases. The CDR3 sequence is 16 residues long. CDR1 and CDR2 from the germline V gene are PRHDT and FYEKMQ (reference sequence). CDR3 DNA: TGTGCCAGCAGCGCCGGACTAGCGGGAGGCGTGGAGACCCAGTACTTC. The encoded protein is CASSAGLAGGVETQYF.

The gene calls are TRBV7-6 and TRBJ2-3; 7 positions match TRBD1. The CDR3 sequence is 15 residues long. Germline V gives CDR1 SGHVS, CDR2 FNYEAQ. V dropped 4 bases and J dropped 3; count of bases not matched to a gene: 7. The CDR3 region is CASSSRQGITDTQYF. CDR3 DNA sequence: TGTGCCAGCAGCTCCCGACAGGGTATAACAGATACGCAGTATTTT.

V is TRBV7-2 and J is TRBJ2-1; weak D call: TRBD2 (6 bases). There are 15 residues in the CDR3. V lost 5 bases to trimming and J lost 9 bases, with 20 bases between them. Germline V lookup: CDR1 SGHTA, CDR2 FQGNSA. Here the CDR3 reads CASSPPGLGSGEQFF. Here the CDR3 DNA reads TGTGCCAGCAGCCCCCCGGGACTCGGGTCGGGTGAGCAGTTCTTC.

This chain connects TRBV14 to TRBJ2-7; D might be TRBD2 (6 bases). CDR3 length equals 16 residues. The germline V gene has CDR1 SGHDN and CDR2 FVKESK. V was shortened by 4 bases and J by 4 bases, with 20 bases between the two germline ends. DNA of the CDR3: TGTGCCAGCAGCCCCGGGGGACCTCGGGTGAGGTACGAGCAGTACTTC. It encodes CASSPGGPRVRYEQYF.

V gene TRBV5-4 combines with J gene TRBJ2-5; TRBD1 matches at 9 bases. CDR3 length equals 16 residues. Germline V gene sequence: CDR1 SGHNT, CDR2 YYREEE (reference sequence). V was pared by 1 base and J by 5 bases, with 9 bases of the junction left unmatched. CDR3: CASSLSGTGIPETQYF. In nucleotides, the CDR3 is TGTGCCAGCAGCTTGTCTGGGACAGGGATTCCGGAGACCCAGTACTTC.

This sequence joins TRBV7-8 and TRBJ1-4, with 8 bases fitting TRBD1. Germline trimming cut 6 bases from V and 7 bases from J; bases unmatched to any gene: 13. CDR3 size: 16 residues. Per the germline V gene, CDR1 is SGHVS and CDR2 is FQNEAQ. The CDR3 spells CASSLRPGQDSEKLFF. CDR3 DNA: TGTGCCAGCAGTCTTCGTCCGGGACAGGATAGTGAAAAACTGTTTTTT.

The V and J genes are TRBV15 and TRBJ2-5, with 11 bases matching TRBD1. The CDR3 totals 14 residues. The junction had 0 bases not matched to a gene; V was cut back by 1 base and J by 5 bases. CDR1 is LNHNV, CDR2 YYDKDF, per germline (reference sequence). The CDR3 spells CATSRGTGGETQYF. The CDR3 nucleotides read TGTGCCACCAGCAGAGGGACAGGGGGCGAGACCCAGTACTTC. Drawing the rest from reference TRBV15 and TRBJ2-5, the complete variable domain is DAMVIQNPRYQVTQFGKPVTLSCSQTLNHNVMYWYQQKSSQAPKLLFHYYDKDFNNEADTPDNFQSRRPNTSFCFLDIRSPGLGDTAMYLCATSRGTGGETQYFGPGTRLLVL.

The V gene is TRBV4-2, the J gene TRBJ1-2; 8 bases are shared with TRBD1. V lost 1 base to trimming and J lost 2 bases; unmatched junction nucleotides: 6. Germline CDR1 is LGHNA and CDR2 is YNFKEQ. CDR3 length equals 16 residues. The CDR3 loop is CASSQASGGFNYGYTF. The CDR3 DNA reads TGTGCCAGCAGCCAAGCTTCAGGGGGCTTCAACTATGGCTACACCTTC.

The CDR3 region has the DNA TGTGCCAGTAGGGGAGCAGGGGGAGCTTACGAGCAGTACTTC. Residues: CASRGAGGAYEQYF. This chain connects TRBV19 to TRBJ2-7, with 7 bases matching TRBD1. Germline CDR1 and CDR2: LNHDA and SQIVND (reference sequence). V shed 6 bases, J shed 4 bases, and the junction held 9 bases outside the gene matches. The CDR3 is made up of 14 amino acids.

The chain recombines TRBV11-3 with TRBJ1-2; D is uncertain. Germline assignment: CDR1 SGHNT and CDR2 YENEEA. Trimming pared 0 bases from V and 4 bases from J, leaving 6 bases between. CDR3 length: 13 residues. The CDR3 loop is CASSLDRSYGYTF. CDR3 DNA: TGTGCCAGCAGCTTAGATCGCAGCTATGGCTACACCTTC.

The chain carries TRBV2 and TRBJ1-2, with D perhaps matching TRBD1 (5 bases). Germline V gene data show CDR1 as SNHLY and CDR2 as FYNNEI. V lost 6 bases and J lost 4, with 15 bases in between. This CDR3 region has 14 residues. The CDR3 sequence: CASRGLVQSYGYTF. The CDR3 coding sequence is TGTGCCAGCAGGGGGCTGGTACAGTCCTATGGCTACACCTTC.

As to this clone: At the DNA level, this CDR3 is encoded by other sequences in the same sample as well. CDR3 residues: CASSLQGQETQYF. DNA for the CDR3: TGTGCCAGCAGCTTACAGGGACAAGAGACCCAGTACTTC. The J gene is TRBJ2-5, the V gene TRBV5-4, with a tentative D call TRBD1 (6 bases). V was clipped by 2 bases and J by 2 bases, with 7 bases between them. CDR1 is SGHNT, CDR2 YYREEE, per germline (reference sequence). The CDR3 has 13 residues.

This clone was detected only once. The chain joins TRBV4-1 to TRBJ2-7; 8 positions match TRBD2. The CDR3 contains 15 residues. Looked up from germline, CDR1 is MGHRA and CDR2 is YSYEKL. V was clipped by 1 base and J by 4 bases; unmatched bases: 6. CDR3 sequence reads: CASSQGGTRGYEQYF. CDR3 coding DNA: TGCGCCAGCAGCCAAGGGGGGACTAGGGGTTACGAGCAGTACTTC.

CDR3 sequence: CASLQGRRTGKLNTEAFF. The CDR3 coding sequence is TGTGCCAGCCTGCAGGGGCGGAGGACAGGGAAGCTGAACACTGAAGCTTTCTTT. This chain uses TRBV14 with TRBJ1-1; 8 bases align to TRBD1. Germline V CDR1 and CDR2: SGHDN, FVKESK. Trimming cost V 8 bases and J 0 bases; bases outside gene matches: 17. The CDR3 runs 18 residues.

The gene calls are TRBV19 and TRBJ1-5, with D possibly being TRBD1 (5 bases). Per germline, CDR1 LNHDA and CDR2 SQIVND (reference sequence). The CDR3 consists of 15 residues. Trimming shortened V by 4 bases and J by 6 bases, and 16 bases separated the two germline ends. The CDR3 nucleotides read TGTGCCAGTAGTAGACTAGGTGCGGGGGGTCAGCCCCAGCATTTT. Amino acids: CASSRLGAGGQPQHF.

This chain joins TRBV5-6 and TRBJ2-2; unclear D gene. V gave up 0 bases and J gave up 6 bases, with 6 bases separating them. The germline V gene has CDR1 SGHDT and CDR2 YYEEEE. The CDR3 is made up of 13 amino acids. CDR3 DNA sequence: TGTGCCAGCAGCTTGGGGAGACCCGGGGAGCTGTTTTTT. It encodes CASSLGRPGELFF. Full variable domain (remainder filled in from reference TRBV5-6 and TRBJ2-2): DAGVTQSPTHLIKTRGQQVTLRCSPKSGHDTVSWYQQALGQGPQFIFQYYEEEERQRGNFPDRFSGHQFPNYSSELNVNALLLGDSALYLCASSLGRPGELFFGEGSRLTVL.